A selection of T cell receptor beta chains follows, all from one sample in a study of cytomegalovirus exposure and HLA in healthy donors. Measured with immunoSEQ multiplex PCR; TCRdb has only the in-frame clones, and not every one. This repertoire shows a few hundred thousand clones, roughly 90% found once; its top ten account for around 0.91%. Input material: PBMCs. These receptors were obtained from a man aged 25-40 years in good health and CMV-seronegative. Both conserved end residues are trimmed from each CDR3. Clone size is given for some rows only: seen once, a few or many times, or a class if the clone is expanded.

clone_size v_call cdr3_aa
. TRBV4-1 ASSQAPIAGYQETQY
. TRBV5-6 ASSPRGTVSTDTQY
. TRBV5-1 ASSWGGLDYGYT
once TRBV5-6 ASSLARVRGEKLF
. TRBV5-6 ASSLEGSSGNTGELF
. TRBV7-9 ASSSNRDRGYGYT
. TRBV7-9 ASSYSGTGFHEQY
. TRBV6-6 ASSVPARGETQY
once TRBV10-2 ASSRGTDSGNTIY
. TRBV6-6 ASTATSGGNEQF
. TRBV7-9 ASSRSISGDYSYNEQF
. TRBV27 ASSPGGNTEAF
. TRBV5-1 ASQLTGGLANTEAF
. TRBV7-2 ASSSRTGSGNTIY
. TRBV16 ASSQSRRGENYGYT
. TRBV10-3 AISEAGGGTGELF
. TRBV5-6 ASSLYRVGYGYT
. TRBV18 ASSPTPAGNTIY
. TRBV5-1 ASSSGQNTEAF
. TRBV27 ASSSLTSGGITGELF
. TRBV14 ASSSRQGATRTDTQY
. TRBV4-3 ASSQAAYRVWNYGYT
. TRBV5-1 ASSLTGTENEKLF
. TRBV6-5 ASSYGISGNTEAF
. TRBV27 ASYPFQGQSNTGELF
. TRBV7-2 ASSLVSGANYGYT
. TRBV7-2 ASSPWTGGETQY